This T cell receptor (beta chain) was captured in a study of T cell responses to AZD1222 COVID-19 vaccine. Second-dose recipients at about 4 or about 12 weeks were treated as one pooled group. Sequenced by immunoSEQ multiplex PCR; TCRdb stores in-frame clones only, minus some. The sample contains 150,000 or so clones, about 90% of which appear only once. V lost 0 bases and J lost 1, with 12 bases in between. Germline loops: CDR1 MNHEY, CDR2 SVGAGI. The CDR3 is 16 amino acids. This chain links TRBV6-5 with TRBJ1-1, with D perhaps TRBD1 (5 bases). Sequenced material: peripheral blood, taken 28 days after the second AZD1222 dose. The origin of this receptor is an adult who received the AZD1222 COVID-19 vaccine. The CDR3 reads CASSYSLRTKNTEAFF. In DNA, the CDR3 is TGTGCCAGCAGTTACTCCCTCCGGACAAAGAACACTGAAGCTTTCTTT.